The clone carrying this T cell receptor beta chain has only a few counts. Its specificity is unknown. This specimen belongs to a study of blood T cells in healthy people across ages. Findings and limits, study-wide: Observed TCR beta diversity per million T cells went down as age went up. This fall followed a roughly linear course with age.

Primers used in a second PCR of about 6 to 11 cycles were a sample-barcoded 5' primer and a J-beta primer mix. TCRdb reprocessed the 5' RACE reads with MiXCR, giving one entry per CDR3 protein. The table records hundreds of thousands of distinct CDR3 sequences, under 25% of them present only once. Sequenced sample: blood. The origin of this receptor is a man between 65 and 85 years old in good health.

The CDR3: CASSSQTGLEQYF. As DNA, the CDR3 is TGTGCCAGCAGCTCTCAGACAGGGCTCGAGCAGTACTTC. V gene TRBV9 combines with J gene TRBJ2-7; 7 nucleotides agree with TRBD1. V lost 4 bases and J lost 6; bases outside the gene matches: 7. Germline CDR1 and CDR2: SGDLS and YYNGEE. The CDR3 consists of 13 residues.